This passage covers 21 T cell receptor beta chains from one sample sequenced in a study of cytomegalovirus exposure and HLA in healthy donors. The PCR ran on 60 Vbeta and 13 Jbeta primers. Clones were read by immunoSEQ multiplex PCR, and TCRdb kept only the in-frame ones, dropping some. The sample has approximately 140,000 clones, 60% to 80% seen once; the top ten hold about 3%. The sample was PBMCs. The source of these receptors is a man aged 35 to 55 in good health and CMV-seronegative.

The gene calls are TRBV19 and TRBJ1-2; 10 bases fit TRBD1. V shed 3 bases, J shed 0 bases, and the junction held 7 bases outside the gene matches. The germline gives CDR1 LNHDA, CDR2 SQIVND (reference sequence). The CDR3 extends over 17 amino acids. The CDR3 DNA reads TGTGCCAGTAGTATTCGGCGACAGGGGGCGACTAACTATGGCTACACCTTC. Its translation: CASSIRRQGATNYGYTF.

V gene TRBV4-1 combines with J gene TRBJ2-7, with a weak D call TRBD2 (6 bases). There are 13 residues in the CDR3. The ends were cut back, 2 bases at V and 5 bases at J, with 10 bases in the middle. Per germline, CDR1 MGHRA and CDR2 YSYEKL. CDR3 region: CASSQFGGNEQYF. Here the CDR3 DNA reads TGCGCCAGCAGCCAATTCGGCGGGAACGAGCAGTACTTC.

The V gene is TRBV28, the J gene TRBJ1-2; TRBD1 is a possible D gene (5 bases). This CDR3 comprises 13 residues. The V gene lost 3 bases and the J gene lost 8 bases, with 13 bases spanning the gap. Germline CDR1 reads MDHEN; CDR2 reads SYDVKM. The CDR3 region is CASSFGGVRGYTF. The CDR3, as DNA: TGTGCCAGCAGTTTCGGGGGAGTTCGAGGCTACACCTTC.

This clone was recorded a few times. The chain joins TRBV9 to TRBJ2-3; 8 bases map to TRBD2. Germline CDR1 and CDR2: SGDLS and YYNGEE. CDR3 length: 17 residues. The J segment lost 2 bases and the V segment lost 1 base, leaving 9 bases of the junction unmatched. Here the CDR3 DNA reads TGTGCCAGCAGCGTACTCACGGGGGGGGCCATCACAGATACGCAGTATTTT. It encodes CASSVLTGGAITDTQYF.

The chain joins TRBV14 to TRBJ1-1, with D perhaps TRBD1 (6 bases). This CDR3 has 17 amino acids. Germline CDR1 is SGHDN and CDR2 is FVKESK. Trimming cost V 2 bases and J 0 bases, with 16 bases left between them. The CDR3 DNA sequence: TGTGCCAGCAGCCAATTTTATGAGACAGGTATGAACACTGAAGCTTTCTTT. Residues: CASSQFYETGMNTEAFF.

The genes are TRBV7-9 and TRBJ1-1, with a weak D call TRBD1 (5 bases). The CDR3 is 13 residues long. CDR1 and CDR2 from the germline V gene are SEHNR and FQNEAQ (reference sequence). Trimming cost V 5 bases and J 4 bases, with 11 bases left between them. The CDR3 sequence is CASSPGGLTEAFF. The CDR3 DNA reads TGTGCCAGCAGCCCGGGGGGTCTCACTGAAGCTTTCTTT.

There are a few counts of this clone. The chain is built from TRBV28 and TRBJ1-1, with D tentatively TRBD1 (5 bases). Trimming removed 10 bases at V and 0 bases at J, with 12 bases between. The CDR3 length is 13 residues. Germline CDR1 and CDR2: MDHEN and SYDVKM. The CDR3 nucleotides read TGTGCCACCTGCACGGGGGTGAACACTGAAGCTTTCTTT. Its protein is CATCTGVNTEAFF.

The chain recombines TRBV4-2 with TRBJ2-3, with 7 bases fitting TRBD1. With 4 bases clipped from V and 2 bases from J, the junction kept 6 bases outside the gene matches. In germline, CDR1 is LGHNA, CDR2 YNFKEQ. The CDR3 contains 15 residues. The CDR3 loop is CASSRNRGDTDTQYF. The CDR3 DNA reads as TGTGCCAGCAGCCGTAACAGGGGCGACACAGATACGCAGTATTTT.

A word on this clone: Its ends do not fully match the called genes, so a read error is possible. The J gene is TRBJ1-2, the V gene TRBV2; 10 nucleotides match TRBD1. The V gene's germline CDR1 is SNHLY and CDR2 FYNNEI. This CDR3 spans 12 amino acids. CDR3 sequence: CASIVDGTGEAF. The CDR3 DNA reads TGTGCCAGCATAGTTGACGGGACAGGGGAGGCCTTC.

This chain connects TRBV4-3 to TRBJ2-5, with 10 bases lining up with TRBD2. The CDR3 covers 16 residues. Trimming removed 2 bases from V and 5 bases from J; junction bases left unmatched: 8. CDR1 is LGHNA, CDR2 YSLEER, per germline. CDR3 sequence (DNA): TGCGCCAGCAGCCAATCCAGCGGGGGGGCGGGGGAGACCCAGTACTTC. Its protein is CASSQSSGGAGETQYF.

The chain recombines TRBV4-2 with TRBJ2-2; D is unresolved. V gave up 4 bases and J gave up 4 bases, with 16 bases separating them. Germline values: CDR1 LGHNA, CDR2 YNFKEQ. CDR3 length: 16 residues. CDR3 protein: CASSRELRSGTGELFF. CDR3 sequence (DNA): TGTGCCAGCAGCCGCGAACTACGGTCGGGCACCGGGGAGCTGTTTTTT.

In this sample, this clone turned up a few times. The gene calls are TRBV6-5 and TRBJ1-6; D might be TRBD1 (5 bases). Trimming took off 5 bases at V and 9 bases at J, with 17 bases between the two ends. CDR1 MNHEY and CDR2 SVGAGI come from the germline V gene. The CDR3 loop spans 15 amino acids. The CDR3 reads CASSPPGGLRSPLHF. The CDR3 nucleotides read TGTGCCAGCAGTCCCCCCGGGGGACTGCGTTCACCCCTCCACTTT.

This clone was seen only once. The V gene is TRBV18, the J gene TRBJ1-1, with 7 bases matching TRBD1. The CDR3 length is 18 residues. Germline V gene data show CDR1 as KGHSH and CDR2 as LQKENI. V dropped 3 bases and J dropped 0; count of bases not matched to a gene: 13. CDR3: CASSPLSIRGIMNTEAFF. CDR3 nucleotides: TGTGCCAGCTCACCCCTATCCATCAGGGGGATAATGAACACTGAAGCTTTCTTT.

The count of this clone is one. The chain uses TRBV11-2 and TRBJ2-7; 7 bases agree with TRBD1. The V and J ends lost 0 bases and 3 bases, in that order; junction bases with no gene match: 5. The CDR3 is made up of 15 amino acids. Germline assignment: CDR1 SGHAT and CDR2 FQNNGV. This CDR3 is CASSLDLTGDYEQYF. The CDR3 DNA reads TGTGCCAGCAGCTTAGATTTAACAGGGGACTACGAGCAGTACTTC.

V and J are TRBV6-5 and TRBJ1-1, with D possibly TRBD1 on 5 matching bases. Germline CDR1 is MNHEY and CDR2 is SVGAGI. There are 14 residues in the CDR3. V shed 7 bases and J shed 6 bases, with 18 bases lying between them. The chain's CDR3 is CASTAAGRGSEAFF. In DNA form, the CDR3 reads TGTGCCAGCACTGCGGCAGGGAGGGGCTCTGAAGCTTTCTTT.

The rearrangement uses TRBV6-7 and TRBJ2-7, with D perhaps TRBD1 (6 bases). TRBV6-7 is an open reading frame, and its role is uncertain. V dropped 2 bases and J dropped 7 bases, with 18 bases sitting between them. The CDR3 is 15 residues long. As DNA, the CDR3 is TGTGCCAGCAGTTACCCCTGGACAGCCACCTTGGAGCAGTACTTC. Its translation: CASSYPWTATLEQYF.

The chain recombines TRBV19 with TRBJ2-2, with 7 bases aligning to TRBD1. CDR3 length: 16 amino acids. CDR1 is LNHDA, CDR2 SQIVND, per germline (reference sequence). With 8 bases clipped from V and 12 bases from J, the junction kept 21 bases outside the gene matches. CDR3 nucleotide sequence: TGTGCCAGTTCCCAGAGGGGGCCGGGACGCACGGAGCAGCTGTTTTTT. This sequence encodes CASSQRGPGRTEQLFF. The complete variable domain, with remaining parts taken from reference TRBV19 and TRBJ2-2, reads DGGITQSPKYLFRKEGQNVTLSCEQNLNHDAMYWYRQDPGQGLRLIYYSQIVNDFQKGDIAEGYSVSREKKESFPLTVTSAQKNPTAFYLCASSQRGPGRTEQLFFGEGSRLTVL.

This clone was picked up a small number of times. The J gene is TRBJ1-2, the V gene TRBV4-2; D is ambiguous. The germline gives CDR1 LGHNA, CDR2 YNFKEQ. V dropped 4 bases and J dropped 0 bases, with 9 bases sitting between them. The CDR3 has 14 residues. CDR3 sequence: CASSPRTTNYGYTF. In nucleotides, the CDR3 is TGTGCCAGCAGCCCCAGGACTACTAACTATGGCTACACCTTC.

The chain uses TRBV7-2 and TRBJ1-5, with 7 nucleotides matching TRBD1. The germline V gene encodes CDR1 SGHTA and CDR2 FQGNSA. The CDR3 is made up of 14 amino acids. V dropped 5 bases and J dropped 4; count of bases not matched to a gene: 5. Here the CDR3 reads CASSQGGQNQPQHF. The CDR3 DNA reads as TGTGCCAGCAGCCAAGGGGGACAGAATCAGCCCCAGCATTTT.

The chain recombines TRBV7-2 with TRBJ2-3; D possibly corresponds to TRBD1 (5 bases). Germline assignment: CDR1 SGHTA and CDR2 FQGNSA. The V end was cut by 0 bases, the J end by 9 bases, with 19 bases between. This CDR3 comprises 16 residues. CDR3: CASSLAWGGASGTQYF. The CDR3 DNA reads TGTGCCAGCAGCTTAGCGTGGGGCGGAGCCTCCGGAACGCAGTATTTT.

The genes are TRBV19 and TRBJ2-1; 7 bases align to TRBD2. The CDR3 runs 14 residues. CDR1 and CDR2 (germline): LNHDA, SQIVND (reference sequence). V gave up 7 bases and J gave up 8 bases; unmatched junction bases: 11. The DNA for the CDR3 is TGTGCCAGTAACACACGACTAGCTGGCGATGAGCAGTTCTTC. It encodes CASNTRLAGDEQFF.